These 28 T cell receptor beta chains originate from one sample sequenced in a study of T-cell reconstitution after alpha-beta-depleted transplantation in children. Construction of the TCRbeta library involved unique molecular identifiers. TCRdb re-derived calls from the PCR reads in MiXCR, one entry per CDR3 protein. The table includes some 310,000 distinct CDR3 sequences, 23% detected once. The specimen was PBMCs, mostly from graft donor cells, collected 180 days after TCRalphabeta/CD19-depleted stem cell transplant. These receptors were obtained from a male patient younger than 18 who had a stem cell transplant for acute lymphoblastic leukemia, so the T cells may come from the graft donor.

This clonotype was counted a few times. V gene TRBV12-3 or TRBV12-4 combines with J gene TRBJ2-1; TRBD1 aligns across 7 bases. V lost 1 base, J lost 12 bases, and 0 bases stayed unmatched. The CDR3 runs to 11 residues. CDR3 amino acids: CASSLGTGQFF. CDR3 coding DNA: TGTGCCAGCAGTTTAGGGACAGGGCAGTTCTTC.

V gene TRBV4-1 combines with J gene TRBJ2-7, with 8 bases aligning to TRBD2. V shed 4 bases and J 3 bases; nucleotides not matched to a gene: 14. Per germline, CDR1 MGHRA and CDR2 YSYEKL. The CDR3 covers 17 residues. CDR3 in amino acids: CASSLISMASGLYEQYF. For the CDR3, the DNA is TGCGCCAGCAGCCTCATCTCCATGGCTAGCGGGCTCTACGAGCAGTACTTC.

V is TRBV5-1 and J is TRBJ2-7; 11 nucleotides match TRBD2. Germline V gene data show CDR1 as SGHRS and CDR2 as YFSETQ. This CDR3 is built from 15 residues. J was trimmed by 3 bases and V by 4 bases; bases with no gene match: 6. This CDR3 is CASSPLAGVNYEQYF. The CDR3 coding sequence is TGCGCCAGCAGCCCACTAGCGGGAGTGAACTACGAGCAGTACTTC.

V is TRBV21-1 and J is TRBJ2-7; no check of the table's D call, TRBD2, against the DNA was made. TRBV21-1 is recorded as a pseudogene. The CDR3 spans 20 residues. The DNA for the CDR3 is TGTGCCAGCAGCCTGTCCCCCGGGACTAGCGGGAGGAACCCCTCCTACGAGCAGTACTTC. It specifies CASSLSPGTSGRNPSYEQYF.

CDR3: CASSFTGDPYEQYF. In nucleotides, the CDR3 is TGCGCCAGCAGCTTTACAGGGGACCCCTACGAGCAGTACTTC. The V call is TRBV5-1, the J call TRBJ2-7; 7 bases are shared with TRBD1. Germline lookup yields CDR1 SGHRS and CDR2 YFSETQ. The V and J ends lost 2 bases and 2 bases, in that order; junction bases with no gene match: 4. This CDR3 has 14 amino acids.

This chain uses TRBV5-1 with TRBJ2-7; perhaps D is TRBD1 or TRBD2 (5 bases each). This CDR3 comprises 14 residues. From germline, CDR1 is SGHRS and CDR2 YFSETQ. V was trimmed by 2 bases and J by 6 bases, leaving 15 bases between them. For the CDR3, the DNA is TGCGCCAGCAGCTTCGGGACCCAACGGGCCGAGCAGTACTTC. Translated: CASSFGTQRAEQYF. The whole variable domain, filled in from reference TRBV5-1 and TRBJ2-7, reads KAGVTQTPRYLIKTRGQQVTLSCSPISGHRSVSWYQQTPGQGLQFLFEYFSETQRNKGNFPGRFSGRQFSNSRSEMNVSTLELGDSALYLCASSFGTQRAEQYFGPGTRLTVT.

A few counts support this clonotype. This chain uses TRBV5-1 with TRBJ2-1; 11 bases are a match to TRBD2. Germline-derived CDR1 and CDR2 are SGHRS and YFSETQ. The CDR3 has 19 amino acids. V lost 0 bases, J lost 6 bases, and 14 bases stayed unmatched. The CDR3 DNA follows: TGCGCCAGCAGCTTGGTGGGACTAGCGGTTCTCCAAGGGGCCAATGAGCAGTTCTTC. This translates into CASSLVGLAVLQGANEQFF.

This clonotype has more than one count but fewer than ten. The chain employs TRBV29-1 and TRBJ2-5, with 7 nucleotides matching TRBD2. The germline gives CDR1 SQVTM, CDR2 ANQGSEA. The CDR3 is 15 residues long. V shed 6 bases and J 3 bases; nucleotides not matched to a gene: 13. The CDR3, as DNA: TGCAGCGTCAGACCCGGGACTATCCCTAAAGAGACCCAGTACTTC. Its translation: CSVRPGTIPKETQYF.

This clonotype was found once. The V and J genes are TRBV12-3 or TRBV12-4 and TRBJ1-1, with D possibly being TRBD1 (5 bases). This CDR3 contains 16 residues. V was cut by 3 bases and J by 3 bases, with 17 bases left in between. The CDR3 region has the DNA TGTGCCAGCAGTTTCGGTCTAGGGGCGAGGGACACTGAAGCTTTCTTT. This sequence encodes CASSFGLGARDTEAFF.

This chain joins TRBV27 and TRBJ2-2, with 9 bases lining up with TRBD2. Germline V lookup: CDR1 MNHEY, CDR2 SMNVEV (reference sequence). This CDR3 comprises 15 residues. Losses at the gene ends were 6 bases for V and 5 bases for J; bases not matched to a gene: 7. CDR3 amino acids: CASRRREGRTGELFF. As DNA, the CDR3 is TGTGCCAGCAGGAGGCGGGAGGGCCGAACCGGGGAGCTGTTTTTT.

The sample holds one count of this clonotype. This sequence joins TRBV5-1 and TRBJ2-7, with 8 bases fitting TRBD1. The V and J ends lost 2 bases and 0 bases, in that order; junction bases with no gene match: 4. Germline V gene lookup returns CDR1 SGHRS and CDR2 YFSETQ. This CDR3 spans 15 amino acids. The CDR3, as DNA: TGCGCCAGCAGCTTACAGGGGGGAAGCTCCTACGAGCAGTACTTC. This encodes CASSLQGGSSYEQYF.

In its sample, this clonotype was seen many times. This chain links TRBV5-1 with TRBJ2-1; 7 bases line up with TRBD1. The V segment lost 0 bases and the J segment 6 bases; nucleotides outside the gene matches: 0. Germline CDR1 SGHRS, CDR2 YFSETQ. The CDR3 spans 13 residues. The CDR3 protein is CASSLEGANEQFF. CDR3 in DNA: TGCGCCAGCAGCTTGGAGGGGGCCAATGAGCAGTTCTTC. Using reference TRBV5-1 and TRBJ2-1 for the parts outside the CDR3, the full variable domain is KAGVTQTPRYLIKTRGQQVTLSCSPISGHRSVSWYQQTPGQGLQFLFEYFSETQRNKGNFPGRFSGRQFSNSRSEMNVSTLELGDSALYLCASSLEGANEQFFGPGTRLTVL.

This sequence joins TRBV6-1 and TRBJ1-2, with D unresolved. The germline V gene encodes CDR1 MNHNS and CDR2 SASEGT. This CDR3 is 14 amino acids long. Between the trimmed V and J ends, which lost 5 bases and 0 bases, there was a span of 10 bases. CDR3 protein: CASSPQVANYGYTF. The DNA of the CDR3 is TGTGCCAGCAGTCCGCAGGTAGCTAACTATGGCTACACCTTC.

This clonotype occurred a few times. The V gene is TRBV12-3 or TRBV12-4, the J gene TRBJ2-7; weak D call: TRBD1 (5 bases). The length of the CDR3 is 14 residues. The V end lost 3 bases, the J end lost 5 bases, and 14 bases lay between the germline ends. CDR3 in DNA: TGTGCCAGCAGTTTTTCCAGGGTAGTAGACGAGCAGTACTTC. Its protein product is CASSFSRVVDEQYF.

This rearrangement joins TRBV7-9 to TRBJ2-2; 9 bases map to TRBD1. Germline lookup yields CDR1 SEHNR and CDR2 FQNEAQ (reference sequence). The junction had 4 bases not matched to a gene; V was cut back by 5 bases and J by 3 bases. The CDR3 runs 15 residues. CDR3 amino acids: CASSPWDRDTGELFF. CDR3 coding DNA: TGTGCCAGCAGCCCCTGGGACAGGGACACCGGGGAGCTGTTTTTT.

The table lists this clonotype with a few counts. The chain recombines TRBV5-5 with TRBJ2-3, with D maybe TRBD2 (5 bases). Trimming cost V 4 bases and J 4 bases, with 19 bases left between them. This CDR3 is built from 16 residues. Germline V lookup: CDR1 SGHKS, CDR2 YYEKEE (reference sequence). CDR3 residues: CASSPPLRAGSDTQYF. In DNA, the CDR3 is TGTGCCAGCAGCCCCCCCCTGAGGGCGGGCTCAGATACGCAGTATTTT.

This clonotype was counted only a few times. The gene calls are TRBV2 and TRBJ2-7; D is uncertain. The length of the CDR3 is 13 residues. Deletions cut 8 bases from V and 0 bases from J, with 11 bases between. The V gene's germline CDR1 is SNHLY and CDR2 FYNNEI. The CDR3 sequence is CASVSASSYEQYF. CDR3 bases: TGTGCCAGCGTAAGTGCCAGCTCCTACGAGCAGTACTTC.

The chain has TRBV5-5 and TRBJ1-2, with 8 bases that match TRBD1. Germline assignment: CDR1 SGHKS and CDR2 YYEKEE (reference sequence). The CDR3 consists of 15 residues. Losses at the gene ends were 0 bases for V and 4 bases for J; bases not matched to a gene: 5. The CDR3 nucleotides are TGTGCCAGCAGCTTGGCGCAGGGGGCCCCCTATGGCTACACCTTC. This translates into CASSLAQGAPYGYTF.

This chain connects TRBV12-3 or TRBV12-4 to TRBJ2-1; D is ambiguous. The CDR3 loop spans 18 amino acids. V was cut by 2 bases and J by 6 bases, with 23 bases left in between. CDR3 DNA: TGTGCCAGCAGTTTACGCCCCCCCCGCAGACCCTTAGGCAATGAGCAGTTCTTC. This gives the protein CASSLRPPRRPLGNEQFF.

The gene calls are TRBV18 and TRBJ2-5; no firm D call. Germline values: CDR1 KGHSH, CDR2 LQKENI. Between the trimmed V and J ends, which lost 6 bases and 5 bases, there was a span of 16 bases. The CDR3 has 14 residues. The chain's CDR3 is CASSPGRDLETQYF. DNA for the CDR3: TGTGCCAGCTCCCCAGGCCGTGACCTCGAGACCCAGTACTTC.

This clonotype was observed a few times. The chain joins TRBV7-2 to TRBJ1-5, with D unresolved. This CDR3 is 12 amino acids long. Germline lookup yields CDR1 SGHTA and CDR2 FQGNSA. V dropped 5 bases and J dropped 5 bases, with 7 bases sitting between them. The CDR3 sequence: CASSPPYQPQHF. The CDR3 DNA reads TGTGCCAGCAGCCCTCCGTATCAGCCCCAGCATTTT.

V usage is TRBV5-1 and J usage is TRBJ2-7; D remains unclear. Germline V gene lookup returns CDR1 SGHRS and CDR2 YFSETQ. V lost 0 bases to trimming and J lost 3 bases, with 13 bases between them. The CDR3 covers 15 residues. The CDR3 reads CASSLGTIGIYEQYF. In nucleotides, the CDR3 is TGCGCCAGCAGCTTGGGCACCATAGGGATCTACGAGCAGTACTTC.

This clonotype was seen many times. This chain links TRBV20-1 with TRBJ2-1, with D hard to call. V was clipped by 1 base and J by 7 bases, with 8 bases between them. The germline CDR1 and CDR2 sequences are DFQATT and SNEGSKA (reference sequence). CDR3 length equals 12 residues. CDR3 in amino acids: CSARGPRNEQFF. The CDR3 coding sequence is TGCAGTGCTAGAGGCCCGAGAAATGAGCAGTTCTTC.

The chain carries TRBV7-9 and TRBJ2-4, with D maybe TRBD1 (5 bases). V was clipped by 5 bases and J by 10 bases, with 21 bases between them. The V gene's germline CDR1 is SEHNR and CDR2 FQNEAQ (reference sequence). The CDR3 contains 15 residues. The CDR3 loop is CASSPRQRPFEIQYF. The CDR3 nucleotides read TGTGCCAGCAGCCCTAGACAGAGACCCTTTGAGATTCAGTACTTC.

This chain connects TRBV6-1 to TRBJ2-5; D gene uncertain. The CDR3 is made up of 11 amino acids. The germline V gene has CDR1 MNHNS and CDR2 SASEGT. The V end was cut by 6 bases, the J end by 7 bases, with 9 bases between. The DNA of the CDR3 is TGTGCCAGCAGAATGGCAGCGACCCAGTACTTC. This codes for CASRMAATQYF.

The chain is built from TRBV12-3 or TRBV12-4 and TRBJ1-1, with D possibly being TRBD1 (5 bases). The ends were cut back, 3 bases at V and 8 bases at J, with 10 bases in the middle. The CDR3 runs to 12 residues. CDR3 nucleotides: TGTGCCAGCAGTTTGGGGGGGAACGAAGCTTTCTTT. Residues: CASSLGGNEAFF.

This clonotype was found a few times. The chain combines TRBV19 with TRBJ1-1; 8 positions agree with TRBD1. The V and J ends lost 7 bases and 0 bases, in that order; junction bases with no gene match: 10. CDR3 length equals 16 residues. Germline V gene data show CDR1 as LNHDA and CDR2 as SQIVND (reference sequence). CDR3 in amino acids: CASTPDRDPVNTEAFF. CDR3 nucleotides: TGTGCCAGTACCCCGGACAGGGATCCGGTGAACACTGAAGCTTTCTTT.

This chain links TRBV10-3 with TRBJ2-1; TRBD2 agrees at 9 bases. The CDR3 covers 14 residues. Germline assignment: CDR1 ENHRY and CDR2 SYGVKD. V was pared by 3 bases and J by 9 bases, with 6 bases of the junction left unmatched. The CDR3 region is CAISEAGAGGEQFF. For the CDR3, the DNA is TGTGCCATCAGTGAAGCGGGAGCGGGAGGTGAGCAGTTCTTC.